This record looks at one T cell receptor (beta chain) sequence and its context. Its antigen is unidentified. The data were taken from a study of shared clonotypes between healthy human individuals. The wider study: The donor group consisted of a couple of women and a few men, aged 18 to 49. Study-level points and caveats: Naive subsets tended to show greater estimated richness than memory subsets.

TCRdb's table, derived via immunoSEQ multiplex PCR, lists solely in-frame clones and lacks some. The sample shows 190,000 or so clones, approximately 70% of them seen only once. The ends lost 3 bases at V and 1 base at J; junction bases unmatched: 4. Germline lookup yields CDR1 SQVTM and CDR2 ANQGSEA. This CDR3 contains 15 residues. The sample consisted of memory CD4+ T cells sorted from blood. Subset denoted: CD45RA-negative fraction. This sequence was found in a man under 40 in good health. This chain connects TRBV29-1 to TRBJ2-1; 9 nucleotides line up with TRBD2. The CDR3 region is CSVDLLAGSYNEQFF. CDR3 bases: TGCAGCGTTGACCTCCTAGCGGGATCCTACAATGAGCAGTTCTTC.